This T cell receptor (beta chain) was captured by sequencing in a study of tumor-infiltrating lymphocytes in oesophageal squamous cell carcinoma (dated by TCRdb to 2016 to 2018). A word on this clonotype: What antigen it recognizes has not been identified. Base quality data are lacking; no much larger clone is found one base away.

V is cut by 3 bases and J by 4 bases, and the space between the germline ends is 7 bases. CDR1 SGHAT and CDR2 FQDESV are derived from the germline V gene (reference sequence). From the cysteine through the phenylalanine, the CDR3 covers 13 amino acids. Only the CDR3 DNA stays, 39 bases, in frame from base 1. Receptors were amplified or captured by PCR. The reads were generated on an Illumina HiSeq 2000. Using fastp trimming at Q25 and MiXCR clonotype assembly, TCRdb reanalyzed the public sequencing data and kept in-frame beta chains. Under each unique CDR3 protein, matching rows form one entry showing the most common genes and DNA. For this sample there are 15,000 to 25,000 distinct CDR3 sequences; 40% to 45% appear just once. In total, the top ten clones hold roughly 14% of the sample.

The chain uses TRBV11-1 and TRBJ1-3; TRBD1 is possibly the D segment (5 matching bases). This TCR was recovered from a male donor with esophageal squamous cell carcinoma. The sequenced sample consisted of normal esophageal tissue next to the tumor. The CDR3 corresponds to CASSLTAGNTIYF. The nucleotides read TGTGCCAGCAGCTTGACAGCCGGAAACACCATATATTTT. With all but the CDR3 taken from the reference TRBV11-1 and TRBJ1-3 genes, the full variable domain is: EAEVAQSPRYKITEKSQAVAFWCDPISGHATLYWYRQILGQGPELLVQFQDESVVDDSQLPKDRFSAERLKGVDSTLKIQPAELGDSAMYLCASSLTAGNTIYFGEGSWLTVV.